The 32 T cell receptor beta chains below were found in one sample sequenced in a study of technical replicates of blood from a handful of donors. Sequencing was performed with immunoSEQ multiplex PCR; in TCRdb, only in-frame clones are kept and a portion is missing. In the table there are about 72,000 clones, 80% to 95% of which are singletons. The sequenced sample consisted of T cells isolated from PBMCs. These receptors were taken from a human donor in good health.

This clone appeared a single time. The V gene is TRBV9, the J gene TRBJ2-1, with 13 bases fitting TRBD2. From germline, CDR1 is SGDLS and CDR2 YYNGEE. Losses at the gene ends were 4 bases for V and 5 bases for J; bases not matched to a gene: 9. The length of the CDR3 is 17 residues. Written as DNA, the CDR3 is TGTGCCAGCAGCCTCCTTACTAGCGGGAGGGCCGACAATGAGCAGTTCTTC. It translates to CASSLLTSGRADNEQFF.

The chain links TRBV4-1 to TRBJ2-7; 7 bases are a match to TRBD1. Losses at the gene ends were 4 bases for V and 3 bases for J; bases not matched to a gene: 6. The CDR3 is made up of 14 amino acids. CDR1 and CDR2 from the germline V gene are MGHRA and YSYEKL. The CDR3 sequence: CASSRRQGGYEQYF. In DNA form, the CDR3 reads TGCGCCAGCAGCCGTAGACAGGGCGGCTACGAGCAGTACTTC.

This chain connects TRBV9 to TRBJ2-3; 7 positions agree with TRBD2. CDR1 SGDLS and CDR2 YYNGEE come from the germline V gene. Trimming cost V 4 bases and J 0 bases; bases outside gene matches: 5. The CDR3 spans 15 residues. DNA of the CDR3: TGTGCCAGCAGCTCCCGGGGGGTGAGCACAGATACGCAGTATTTT. As protein: CASSSRGVSTDTQYF.

This chain joins TRBV25-1 and TRBJ2-7; possible D gene TRBD1, 6 bases. In germline, CDR1 is MGHDK, CDR2 SYGVNS. With 6 bases removed from V and 1 base from J, the gap between germline ends came to 16 bases. The CDR3 is made up of 15 amino acids. The CDR3 loop is CASRGALDESYEQYF. The CDR3, as DNA: TGTGCCAGCAGGGGGGCACTAGACGAATCCTACGAGCAGTACTTC.

The chain has TRBV5-1 and TRBJ2-3; D might be TRBD2 (5 bases). Germline V gives CDR1 SGHRS, CDR2 YFSETQ. With 3 bases removed from V and 3 bases from J, the gap between germline ends came to 11 bases. This CDR3 spans 14 amino acids. CDR3 sequence: CASSSRTVTDTQYF. The CDR3 region has the DNA TGCGCCAGCAGCTCTAGGACTGTAACAGATACGCAGTATTTT.

This clone was observed a handful of times. The chain combines TRBV5-1 with TRBJ1-1; perhaps TRBD1 as D (5 bases). Between the trimmed V and J ends, which lost 0 bases and 3 bases, there was a span of 6 bases. Per germline, CDR1 SGHRS and CDR2 YFSETQ. The CDR3 has 13 amino acids. Here the CDR3 reads CASSLVRDTEAFF. The CDR3, as DNA: TGCGCCAGCAGCTTGGTCAGGGACACTGAAGCTTTCTTT.

The chain employs TRBV4-1 and TRBJ2-2; tentatively, D is TRBD2 (6 bases). CDR3 size: 17 residues. V was trimmed by 0 bases and J by 3 bases, leaving 14 bases between them. Per the germline V gene, CDR1 is MGHRA and CDR2 is YSYEKL. The CDR3 loop reads CASSQDWGSGYTGELFF. The CDR3 coding sequence is TGCGCCAGCAGCCAAGATTGGGGTAGCGGTTACACCGGGGAGCTGTTTTTT.

The chain carries TRBV27 and TRBJ2-2; D is unclear. The germline V gene has CDR1 MNHEY and CDR2 SMNVEV (reference sequence). This CDR3 has 14 amino acids. V lost 3 bases to trimming and J lost 3 bases, with 8 bases between them. Written as DNA, the CDR3 is TGTGCCAGCAGTTTTGGAGCGCACACCGGGGAGCTGTTTTTT. It is translated as CASSFGAHTGELFF.

J is TRBJ2-5 and V is TRBV28; D is possibly TRBD1 (5 bases). Deletions cut 2 bases from V and 2 bases from J, with 9 bases between. CDR3 length equals 14 residues. The germline V gene encodes CDR1 MDHEN and CDR2 SYDVKM. The CDR3 protein is CASSLRGLQETQYF. In nucleotides, the CDR3 is TGTGCCAGCAGTTTAAGGGGATTACAAGAGACCCAGTACTTC. The whole variable domain, filled in from reference TRBV28 and TRBJ2-5, reads DVKVTQSSRYLVKRTGEKVFLECVQDMDHENMFWYRQDPGLGLRLIYFSYDVKMKEKGDIPEGYSVSREKKERFSLILESASTNQTSMYLCASSLRGLQETQYFGPGTRLLVL.

This chain joins TRBV11-2 and TRBJ2-3; D perhaps matches TRBD2 (6 bases). The CDR3 extends over 16 amino acids. Germline V gene data show CDR1 as SGHAT and CDR2 as FQNNGV. V lost 0 bases to trimming and J lost 5 bases, with 15 bases between them. CDR3 protein: CASSLELAQVGDTQYF. In DNA, the CDR3 is TGTGCCAGCAGCTTAGAACTAGCTCAAGTTGGAGATACGCAGTATTTT.

The chain is built from TRBV14 and TRBJ1-2; the match to TRBD1 covers 7 bases. The CDR3 consists of 13 residues. The junction had 6 bases not matched to a gene; V was cut back by 4 bases and J by 7 bases. Per germline, CDR1 SGHDN and CDR2 FVKESK. The CDR3 here is CASSPGTAFGYTF. Here the CDR3 DNA reads TGTGCCAGCAGCCCCGGGACAGCGTTTGGCTACACCTTC.

The gene calls are TRBV9 and TRBJ2-2; 11 bases map to TRBD2. V shed 0 bases and J 8 bases; nucleotides not matched to a gene: 3. The CDR3 is made up of 15 amino acids. The V gene's germline CDR1 is SGDLS and CDR2 YYNGEE. CDR3 amino acids: CASSVGLAGPGELFF. The CDR3 DNA sequence: TGTGCCAGCAGCGTAGGACTAGCGGGACCTGGGGAGCTGTTTTTT.

V gene TRBV4-2 combines with J gene TRBJ2-1; D is undetermined. This CDR3 spans 15 amino acids. Trimming shortened V by 3 bases and J by 2 bases, and 11 bases separated the two germline ends. From germline, CDR1 is LGHNA and CDR2 YNFKEQ. The CDR3 DNA follows: TGTGCCAGCAGCCAGCGTGCAACGACCTACAATGAGCAGTTCTTC. This sequence encodes CASSQRATTYNEQFF.

The rearrangement joins TRBV10-1 to TRBJ2-1; tentative D call: TRBD1 (5 bases). Trimming took 0 bases from V and 4 from J, leaving 7 bases between them. The V gene's germline CDR1 is WNHNN and CDR2 SYGVQD (reference sequence). This CDR3 is built from 14 residues. This chain's CDR3 is CASSESSGYNEQFF. The CDR3 DNA reads as TGCGCCAGCAGTGAGTCCTCAGGGTACAATGAGCAGTTCTTC.

The CDR3 here is CASSVEAVLAETYEQYF. CDR3 in DNA: TGTGCCAGCAGCGTAGAAGCAGTACTAGCGGAGACCTACGAGCAGTACTTC. J is TRBJ2-7 and V is TRBV9, with 8 bases matching TRBD2. Trimming cost V 0 bases and J 2 bases; bases outside gene matches: 10. This CDR3 is 17 amino acids long. The germline V gene encodes CDR1 SGDLS and CDR2 YYNGEE.

The rearrangement links TRBV9 to TRBJ2-2, with D possibly being TRBD2 (6 bases). The CDR3 is 14 amino acids. The germline gives CDR1 SGDLS, CDR2 YYNGEE. The V gene lost 4 bases and the J gene lost 5 bases, with 12 bases spanning the gap. CDR3 residues: CASSLGGTTGELFF. For the CDR3, the DNA is TGTGCCAGCAGCCTGGGGGGAACAACCGGGGAGCTGTTTTTT.

The chain joins TRBV7-2 to TRBJ1-4; D is perhaps TRBD1 (6 bases). The CDR3 is made up of 16 amino acids. V dropped 5 bases and J dropped 8 bases, with 21 bases sitting between them. The germline V gene encodes CDR1 SGHTA and CDR2 FQGNSA. The CDR3 DNA reads TGTGCCAGCAGCCCTACCTTGGGGGCAGGAGGCGAAAAACTGTTTTTT. Amino acid sequence: CASSPTLGAGGEKLFF.

The CDR3: CASSLARAGGLATNEKLFF. The CDR3 nucleotides are TGTGCCAGCAGTTTAGCACGGGCAGGGGGTCTGGCAACTAATGAAAAACTGTTTTTT. This rearrangement joins TRBV27 to TRBJ1-4; TRBD1 matches at 7 bases. The CDR3 length is 19 residues. Germline loops: CDR1 MNHEY, CDR2 SMNVEV (reference sequence). V shed 2 bases and J 0 bases; nucleotides not matched to a gene: 12.

The chain carries TRBV28 and TRBJ2-7; 8 bases fit TRBD2. Germline CDR1 reads MDHEN; CDR2 reads SYDVKM. V was clipped by 5 bases and J by 6 bases; unmatched bases: 9. The CDR3 is made up of 14 amino acids. The CDR3: CASSLEREPGEQYF. The CDR3 DNA is TGTGCCAGCAGTCTCGAGCGGGAGCCAGGCGAGCAGTACTTC.

The chain couples TRBV6-6 to TRBJ2-7; tentatively, D is TRBD1 (5 bases). The germline V and J ends were trimmed by 0 bases and 5 bases, with 17 bases remaining between them. The length of the CDR3 is 16 residues. Per germline, CDR1 MNHNY and CDR2 SVGAGI (reference sequence). The CDR3 nucleotides are TGTGCCAGCAGTTACTCCCAGGGATGGGTCAGCAACGAGCAGTACTTC. This gives the protein CASSYSQGWVSNEQYF.

The genes are TRBV11-2 and TRBJ1-1, with no clear D. The CDR3 spans 13 residues. V lost 2 bases to trimming and J lost 6 bases, with 10 bases between them. CDR1 is SGHAT and CDR2 is FQNNGV in the germline V gene. In DNA form, the CDR3 reads TGTGCCAGCAGCTTAAAAGGAGGCGCTGAAGCTTTCTTT. It codes for CASSLKGGAEAFF. Looking up the rest from reference TRBV11-2 and TRBJ1-1 gives the full variable domain: EAGVAQSPRYKIIEKRQSVAFWCNPISGHATLYWYQQILGQGPKLLIQFQNNGVVDDSQLPKDRFSAERLKGVDSTLKIQPAKLEDSAVYLCASSLKGGAEAFFGQGTRLTVV.

J is TRBJ2-1 and V is TRBV7-3; TRBD2 agrees at 12 bases. Germline assignment: CDR1 SGHTA and CDR2 FQGTGA. With 2 bases clipped from V and 9 bases from J, the junction kept 8 bases outside the gene matches. CDR3 length: 16 amino acids. The CDR3 reads CASSLLAGGGSTEQFF. Here the CDR3 DNA reads TGTGCCAGCAGCTTACTAGCGGGAGGGGGGTCAACTGAGCAGTTCTTC.

This rearrangement joins TRBV4-2 to TRBJ1-1; D is unclear. Looked up from germline, CDR1 is LGHNA and CDR2 is YNFKEQ. The germline V and J ends were trimmed by 0 bases and 4 bases, with 12 bases remaining between them. The CDR3 loop spans 15 amino acids. The CDR3 DNA reads as TGTGCCAGCAGCCAAGATCTTACCAGCGTCACTGAAGCTTTCTTT. Translated, it gives CASSQDLTSVTEAFF.

The V gene is TRBV6-5, the J gene TRBJ1-5; D perhaps matches TRBD1 (5 bases). The CDR3 runs to 15 residues. Trimming took 5 bases from V and 2 from J, leaving 13 bases between them. CDR1 is MNHEY, CDR2 SVGAGI, per germline. CDR3 sequence reads: CASSQDMRRNQPQHF. The CDR3 DNA sequence: TGTGCCAGCAGTCAGGACATGAGGCGCAATCAGCCCCAGCATTTT.

The V call is TRBV13, the J call TRBJ1-1; possibly TRBD1 for D (6 bases). Germline V gene data show CDR1 as PRHDT and CDR2 as FYEKMQ (reference sequence). V dropped 4 bases and J dropped 1 base, with 19 bases sitting between them. There are 17 residues in the CDR3. The CDR3 loop reads CASSSGQTLMWNTEAFF. The DNA of the CDR3 is TGTGCCAGCAGCTCAGGACAGACGCTAATGTGGAACACTGAAGCTTTCTTT.

The chain uses TRBV4-3 and TRBJ1-4; D is undetermined. Germline values: CDR1 LGHNA, CDR2 YSLEER. V lost 4 bases, J lost 4 bases, and 22 bases lay in between. The CDR3 sequence is 18 residues long. The DNA for the CDR3 is TGCGCCAGCAGCCGGCAAATTACCCAGTGGCAGTTTAATGAAAAACTGTTTTTT. Residues: CASSRQITQWQFNEKLFF.

This clone was picked up one time. The rearrangement joins TRBV11-3 to TRBJ2-7, with unresolved D. Trimming pared 2 bases from V and 5 bases from J, leaving 13 bases between. Germline assignment: CDR1 SGHNT and CDR2 YENEEA. CDR3 length: 14 amino acids. The CDR3 sequence is CASSLRQRRHEQYF. The CDR3 region has the DNA TGTGCCAGCAGCTTAAGGCAGCGTAGGCACGAGCAGTACTTC.

This clone was found once. The rearrangement uses TRBV4-1 and TRBJ2-1, with 9 positions matching TRBD2. Germline values: CDR1 MGHRA, CDR2 YSYEKL. The CDR3 spans 17 residues. The junction had 12 bases not matched to a gene; V was cut back by 4 bases and J by 5 bases. The CDR3 is CASSRTPRTSEDNEQFF. For the CDR3, the DNA is TGCGCCAGCAGCCGGACCCCCAGGACTAGCGAAGACAATGAGCAGTTCTTC.

The CDR3 loop reads CASSVEGGFSGNTIYF. CDR3 coding DNA: TGTGCCAGCAGCGTAGAAGGCGGTTTCTCTGGAAACACCATATATTTT. The gene calls are TRBV9 and TRBJ1-3, with D hard to call. In germline, CDR1 is SGDLS, CDR2 YYNGEE. The CDR3 extends over 16 amino acids. V shed 0 bases and J shed 0 bases, with 10 bases lying between them.

The V call is TRBV4-1, the J call TRBJ2-7; D is perhaps TRBD1 (5 bases). Germline-derived CDR1 and CDR2 are MGHRA and YSYEKL. The CDR3 covers 14 residues. V lost 3 bases and J 3 bases, leaving 12 bases between the germline ends. The CDR3 loop reads CASSQVTGVYEQYF. The CDR3 DNA is TGCGCCAGCAGCCAGGTCACAGGAGTCTACGAGCAGTACTTC.

The chain has TRBV9 and TRBJ2-3, with D possibly being TRBD2 (6 bases). Looked up from germline, CDR1 is SGDLS and CDR2 is YYNGEE. The CDR3 consists of 15 residues. The V gene lost 3 bases and the J gene lost 3 bases, with 14 bases spanning the gap. In nucleotides, the CDR3 is TGTGCCAGCAGCGCCCGGGAGATCCGGACAGATACGCAGTATTTT. It specifies CASSAREIRTDTQYF.

The J gene is TRBJ2-5, the V gene TRBV4-1; 9 bases are shared with TRBD1. Germline CDR1 is MGHRA and CDR2 is YSYEKL. V lost 4 bases and J lost 3; bases outside the gene matches: 9. The CDR3 covers 16 residues. This CDR3 is CASSRGGQGKKETQYF. The CDR3 DNA sequence: TGCGCCAGCAGCCGGGGGGGACAGGGTAAAAAAGAGACCCAGTACTTC.